These T cell receptor beta chains were read from a single sample in a study of shared clonotypes between healthy human individuals. Sequencing was performed with immunoSEQ multiplex PCR; in TCRdb, only in-frame clones are kept and a portion is missing. The table records about a million clones, approximately 70% of them present only once. The specimen sequenced was memory CD4+ T cells sorted from blood. The receptors here all came from a man between 18 and 29 years old in good health. CDR3s include the opening cysteine and the closing phenylalanine or tryptophan. The D gene is left open where the match is weak. The size field is filled for only some rows; it gives once, few, many or a size class.

J gene: TRBJ2-3; clone size: -; V gene: TRBV7-2; D gene: -; CDR3 DNA: TGTGCCAGCAGCCCCAGTCATGGCCGCGATACGCAGTATTTT; CDR3 protein: CASSPSHGRDTQYF
J gene: TRBJ1-1; clone size: -; V gene: TRBV30; D gene: -; CDR3 DNA: TGTGCCTGGAGAACAAACATGAACACTGAAGCTTTCTTT; CDR3 protein: CAWRTNMNTEAFF
J gene: TRBJ2-7; clone size: -; V gene: TRBV18; D gene: -; CDR3 DNA: TGTGCCAGCTCACCGATGAGCGGACAGACCTACGAGCAGTACTTC; CDR3 protein: CASSPMSGQTYEQYF
J gene: TRBJ2-1; clone size: -; V gene: TRBV5-1; D gene: TRBD2; CDR3 DNA: TGCGCCAGCAGATGGCGGGAGAAGAATGAGCAGTTCTTC; CDR3 protein: CASRWREKNEQFF
J gene: TRBJ1-5; clone size: -; V gene: TRBV19; D gene: -; CDR3 DNA: TGTGCCAGTAGTATGGGGCAGGGTGGGAGTCAGCCCCAGCATTTT; CDR3 protein: CASSMGQGGSQPQHF
J gene: TRBJ2-1; clone size: -; V gene: TRBV7-9; D gene: -; CDR3 DNA: TGTGCCAGCAGCGCGGCAGATAACTATGAGCAGTTCTTC; CDR3 protein: CASSAADNYEQFF
J gene: TRBJ2-2; clone size: -; V gene: TRBV7-3; D gene: TRBD2; CDR3 DNA: TGTGCCAGCAGCCCTCGGGGGGGCCCCAGCACCGGGGAGCTGTTTTTT; CDR3 protein: CASSPRGGPSTGELFF
J gene: TRBJ1-2; clone size: -; V gene: TRBV2; D gene: -; CDR3 DNA: TGTGCCAGCACAAGCTCGGCGAGCAACGGCTACACCTTC; CDR3 protein: CASTSSASNGYTF
J gene: TRBJ1-1; clone size: -; V gene: TRBV5-1; D gene: -; CDR3 DNA: TGCGCCAGCAGTCCAACCCGGGACAACCTTGAAGCTTTCTTT; CDR3 protein: CASSPTRDNLEAFF
J gene: TRBJ2-1; clone size: -; V gene: TRBV28; D gene: -; CDR3 DNA: TGTGCCAGCAGTTTATCACGTGAGCAGTTCTTC; CDR3 protein: CASSLSREQFF
J gene: TRBJ2-5; clone size: -; V gene: TRBV19; D gene: -; CDR3 DNA: TGTGCCAGTAGTTTAACCGGGACTCAAAAAGAGACCCAGTACTTC; CDR3 protein: CASSLTGTQKETQYF
J gene: TRBJ2-1; clone size: -; V gene: TRBV6-1; D gene: -; CDR3 DNA: TGTGCCAGCAGTGTTAGCCAAGGAAGTGGATACAATGAGCAGTTCTTC; CDR3 protein: CASSVSQGSGYNEQFF
J gene: TRBJ2-2; clone size: -; V gene: TRBV11-1; D gene: -; CDR3 DNA: TGTGCCAGCAGCCTCAGCCTAACCGGGGAGCTGTTTTTT; CDR3 protein: CASSLSLTGELFF
J gene: TRBJ2-7; clone size: -; V gene: TRBV6-6; D gene: TRBD2; CDR3 DNA: TGTGCCAGCAGTCCCCGGGTTAGCGGGAGCGAGCAGTACTTC; CDR3 protein: CASSPRVSGSEQYF
J gene: TRBJ1-6; clone size: -; V gene: TRBV7-8; D gene: TRBD1; CDR3 DNA: TGTGCCAGCAGCCCGGGACAGGGGAATCGTAATTCACCCCTCCACTTT; CDR3 protein: CASSPGQGNRNSPLHF
J gene: TRBJ2-7; clone size: few; V gene: TRBV4-1; D gene: TRBD1; CDR3 DNA: TGCGCCAGCCGGCAGGGGGAAGAAAACTCCTACGAGCAGTACTTC; CDR3 protein: CASRQGEENSYEQYF
J gene: TRBJ1-3; clone size: -; V gene: TRBV5-1; D gene: TRBD1; CDR3 DNA: TGCGCCAGCAGCACCGAGGGGGCCGGAAACACCATATATTTT; CDR3 protein: CASSTEGAGNTIYF